This T cell receptor beta chain is drawn from a study of cytomegalovirus exposure and HLA in healthy donors. Study-level background: In an early release, HLA-typed donors contributed some 82 million unique TCR sequences.

PCR primers comprised 60 Vbeta and 13 Jbeta primers. Using immunoSEQ multiplex PCR, the repertoire was profiled, and TCRdb retains in-frame clones only, with some absent. The sample holds roughly 75,000 clones. The CDR3 has 14 residues. V dropped 4 bases and J dropped 0 bases, with 9 bases sitting between them. Per germline, CDR1 SQVTM and CDR2 ANQGSEA. This sequence originates from a boy between 10 and 17 years old in good health and CMV-seronegative. Sequencing used PBMCs. V usage is TRBV29-1 and J usage is TRBJ1-4; D unresolved. The CDR3 spells CSVAGTATNEKLFF. DNA of the CDR3: TGCAGCGTTGCGGGTACTGCAACTAATGAAAAACTGTTTTTT.